What follows are 32 T cell receptor beta chains derived from one specimen sequenced in a study of cytomegalovirus exposure and HLA in healthy donors listed by TCRdb under 2017. The library was built by means of the immunoSEQ multiplex PCR assay. For the multiplex PCR, a mixture combining 60 forward primers for TCR Vbeta segments and 13 reverse primers for TCR Jbeta segments was used. Sourced from immuneACCESS, this table was stored by TCRdb with only in-frame sequences that have V and J called. A share of the clones is absent; for the studies checked, an unresolved V gene accounts for under half, and the remainder has no known explanation. This sample holds about 130,000 clones; roughly four fifths were observed only once. Jointly, the top ten make up about 1% of the sample. The specimen sequenced was PBMCs. Receptor source: a boy under 18 in good health and CMV-seronegative.

The gene calls are TRBV5-1 and TRBJ2-2; 13 bases fit TRBD2. Germline CDR1 is SGHRS and CDR2 is YFSETQ. The ends lost 0 bases at V and 6 bases at J; junction bases unmatched: 8. This CDR3 has 18 residues. CDR3 DNA sequence: TGCGCCAGCAGCTTGGGAGGACTAGCGGGAGTAGGGTCCGGGGAGCTGTTTTTT. Its translation is CASSLGGLAGVGSGELFF.

V usage is TRBV30 and J usage is TRBJ1-5; the D is unclear. This CDR3 comprises 15 residues. The V end lost 5 bases, the J end lost 2 bases, and 16 bases lay between the germline ends. Germline loops: CDR1 GTSNPN, CDR2 SVGIG (reference sequence). CDR3 DNA sequence: TGTGCCTGGGAGGAGGGTCTGGGAGGCAATCAGCCCCAGCATTTT. It codes for CAWEEGLGGNQPQHF.

This clone has just a few counts. The chain has TRBV10-3 and TRBJ1-2; D ambiguous. Trimming pared 4 bases from V and 4 bases from J, leaving 7 bases between. Germline values: CDR1 ENHRY, CDR2 SYGVKD. There are 12 residues in the CDR3. CDR3 sequence reads: CAISGGAYGYTF. The CDR3 nucleotides read TGTGCCATCAGTGGGGGAGCCTATGGCTACACCTTC.

The chain employs TRBV2 and TRBJ2-2, with 8 bases lining up with TRBD2. The CDR3 extends over 14 amino acids. In germline, CDR1 is SNHLY, CDR2 FYNNEI. V dropped 10 bases and J dropped 1; count of bases not matched to a gene: 5. The CDR3 DNA reads as TGTGCCACCGAGACTAGCGAGAACACCGGGGAGCTGTTTTTT. Translating gives CATETSENTGELFF.

V is TRBV4-2 and J is TRBJ2-7; TRBD2 aligns across 9 bases. Germline trimming cut 0 bases from V and 6 bases from J; bases unmatched to any gene: 9. The length of the CDR3 is 16 residues. The germline gives CDR1 LGHNA, CDR2 YNFKEQ. The CDR3 protein is CASSQEASGMWREQYF. The CDR3 bases are TGTGCCAGCAGCCAAGAAGCTAGCGGGATGTGGCGCGAGCAGTACTTC.

The V and J genes are TRBV19 and TRBJ1-1; 10 positions agree with TRBD1. CDR3 length equals 13 residues. CDR1 is LNHDA, CDR2 SQIVND, per germline (reference sequence). Trimming at V came to 7 bases and at J to 13 bases, leaving 12 bases not matched to a gene. The CDR3 loop is CASNTGTGVLGFF. The CDR3 DNA follows: TGTGCCAGTAATACCGGGACAGGGGTTCTCGGTTTCTTT. Variable domain in full (rest from reference TRBV19 and TRBJ1-1): DGGITQSPKYLFRKEGQNVTLSCEQNLNHDAMYWYRQDPGQGLRLIYYSQIVNDFQKGDIAEGYSVSREKKESFPLTVTSAQKNPTAFYLCASNTGTGVLGFFGQGTRLTVV.

This clone was found once. V is TRBV4-1 and J is TRBJ1-4; D remains ambiguous. Looked up from germline, CDR1 is MGHRA and CDR2 is YSYEKL. Deletions cut 0 bases from V and 7 bases from J, with 15 bases between. The CDR3 is made up of 16 amino acids. The CDR3 sequence: CASSQDPPRRSEKLFF. CDR3 nucleotide sequence: TGCGCCAGCAGCCAAGATCCTCCACGAAGGAGTGAAAAACTGTTTTTT.

This chain uses TRBV6-1 with TRBJ1-5, with unresolved D. Germline V gene sequence: CDR1 MNHNS, CDR2 SASEGT. The CDR3 is 14 amino acids. The germline V and J ends were trimmed by 4 bases and 0 bases, with 7 bases remaining between them. The CDR3 DNA reads as TGTGCCAGCAGTGCCGAGTATAGCAATCAGCCCCAGCATTTT. Translation: CASSAEYSNQPQHF.

This chain connects TRBV4-1 to TRBJ2-3; D is unresolved. V dropped 1 base and J dropped 4 bases, with 6 bases sitting between them. This CDR3 contains 13 residues. The germline CDR1 and CDR2 sequences are MGHRA and YSYEKL. DNA for the CDR3: TGCGCCAGCAGCCAAGTCCGGGCAGATACGCAGTATTTT. As protein: CASSQVRADTQYF.

The rearrangement joins TRBV27 to TRBJ2-1; 12 bases line up with TRBD2. Looked up from germline, CDR1 is MNHEY and CDR2 is SMNVEV (reference sequence). V dropped 2 bases and J dropped 6; count of bases not matched to a gene: 17. The length of the CDR3 is 20 residues. The CDR3 region has the DNA TGTGCCAGCAGTTTACTAAATCCCCGGAAGACTAGCGGGAGAGGCAATGAGCAGTTCTTC. Its translation is CASSLLNPRKTSGRGNEQFF.

This chain links TRBV5-6 with TRBJ2-7, with D possibly being TRBD1 (5 bases). CDR1 and CDR2 from the germline V gene are SGHDT and YYEEEE. V lost 1 base, J lost 4 bases, and 21 bases lay in between. This CDR3 contains 17 residues. In DNA, the CDR3 is TGTGCCAGCAGCTTGAAGGGGATGGGTAGCCTGATGTACGAGCAGTACTTC. Translating it yields CASSLKGMGSLMYEQYF.

The chain recombines TRBV9 with TRBJ2-1; 8 bases are a match to TRBD2. From germline, CDR1 is SGDLS and CDR2 YYNGEE. This CDR3 has 16 residues. V dropped 0 bases and J dropped 4; count of bases not matched to a gene: 6. The CDR3 region is CASSVGALAVYNEQFF. The CDR3, as DNA: TGTGCCAGCAGCGTAGGGGCACTAGCGGTGTACAATGAGCAGTTCTTC.

CDR3 nucleotides: TGCGCCAGCAGCCAGGGACAGGGCTTGGACGAGCAGTACTTC. This codes for CASSQGQGLDEQYF. The chain joins TRBV5-1 to TRBJ2-7; 9 positions match TRBD1. Germline trimming cut 4 bases from V and 5 bases from J; bases unmatched to any gene: 7. The CDR3 contains 14 residues. Germline assignment: CDR1 SGHRS and CDR2 YFSETQ. Using reference TRBV5-1 and TRBJ2-7 for the parts outside the CDR3, the full variable domain is KAGVTQTPRYLIKTRGQQVTLSCSPISGHRSVSWYQQTPGQGLQFLFEYFSETQRNKGNFPGRFSGRQFSNSRSEMNVSTLELGDSALYLCASSQGQGLDEQYFGPGTRLTVT.

V gene TRBV5-6 combines with J gene TRBJ2-5; 9 bases fit TRBD1. Trimming took 6 bases from V and 5 from J; bases not matched to a gene: 5. The CDR3 covers 13 residues. Germline values: CDR1 SGHDT, CDR2 YYEEEE. The CDR3 is CASTGQGSETQYF. CDR3 DNA: TGTGCCAGCACAGGACAGGGGTCGGAGACCCAGTACTTC.

The chain links TRBV21-1 to TRBJ2-2; the table's D call, TRBD2, has no DNA check behind it. TRBV21-1 is designated a pseudogene. CDR3 length: 17 residues. CDR3 sequence: CASSNGTSGMNTGELFF. CDR3 nucleotides: TGTGCCAGCAGCAATGGGACTAGCGGGATGAACACCGGGGAGCTGTTTTTT.

CDR3 in amino acids: CASSFVGGTDTQYF. In DNA form, the CDR3 reads TGTGCCAGCAGTTTCGTAGGGGGCACAGATACGCAGTATTTT. The V gene is TRBV27, the J gene TRBJ2-3; a weak D match, TRBD1 (5 bases). V was shortened by 3 bases and J by 1 base, with 8 bases between the two germline ends. CDR3 length: 14 residues. Germline CDR1 is MNHEY and CDR2 is SMNVEV (reference sequence).

The chain employs TRBV6-1 and TRBJ2-7, with 7 bases that match TRBD1. This CDR3 comprises 14 residues. V lost 2 bases, J lost 3 bases, and 4 bases stayed unmatched. Germline V lookup: CDR1 MNHNS, CDR2 SASEGT. CDR3 nucleotide sequence: TGTGCCAGCAGTGAACTGGCAGGGGGCTACGAGCAGTACTTC. It translates to CASSELAGGYEQYF.

This clone appeared a single time. The J gene is TRBJ1-5, the V gene TRBV19; TRBD1 might be the D (5 bases). This CDR3 has 13 amino acids. Germline V lookup: CDR1 LNHDA, CDR2 SQIVND (reference sequence). The ends were cut back, 4 bases at V and 8 bases at J, with 12 bases in the middle. CDR3 in amino acids: CASSTRAQEPQHF. For the CDR3, the DNA is TGTGCCAGTAGTACCAGGGCCCAGGAGCCCCAGCATTTT.

The chain has TRBV7-8 and TRBJ2-1; the D is unclear. CDR1 is SGHVS and CDR2 is FQNEAQ in the germline V gene. V lost 3 bases and J lost 0, with 6 bases in between. The CDR3 contains 14 residues. CDR3 amino acids: CASSFLSSYNEQFF. For the CDR3, the DNA is TGTGCCAGCAGCTTCCTGAGCTCCTACAATGAGCAGTTCTTC.

This clone appeared once. The rearrangement joins TRBV5-6 to TRBJ2-1; D is unresolved. The CDR3 has 15 residues. V lost 4 bases and J 3 bases, leaving 14 bases between the germline ends. Per germline, CDR1 SGHDT and CDR2 YYEEEE. CDR3 loop: CASSHRSSYYNEQFF. In DNA form, the CDR3 reads TGTGCCAGCAGCCACCGGTCGAGCTACTACAATGAGCAGTTCTTC.

The chain has TRBV5-1 and TRBJ2-7; a possible D gene is TRBD1 (6 bases). V was clipped by 2 bases and J by 6 bases, with 15 bases between them. CDR1 is SGHRS and CDR2 is YFSETQ in the germline V gene. The CDR3 is 14 residues long. The CDR3 region is CASSLGSQGIEQYF. The CDR3 DNA reads as TGCGCCAGCAGCTTAGGATCGCAGGGGATCGAGCAGTACTTC.

V and J are TRBV19 and TRBJ2-7; D gene unclear. From germline, CDR1 is LNHDA and CDR2 SQIVND (reference sequence). Trimming shortened V by 4 bases and J by 3 bases, and 10 bases separated the two germline ends. This CDR3 spans 13 amino acids. The CDR3 loop is CASSTGRSYEQYF. DNA of the CDR3: TGTGCCAGTAGTACGGGTAGAAGCTACGAGCAGTACTTC.

The chain employs TRBV4-1 and TRBJ1-4; D perhaps matches TRBD1 (6 bases). The CDR3 loop spans 14 amino acids. Germline lookup yields CDR1 MGHRA and CDR2 YSYEKL. V was trimmed by 3 bases and J by 4 bases, leaving 9 bases between them. Written as DNA, the CDR3 is TGCGCCAGCAGCCATGGACAGTTTAATGAAAAACTGTTTTTT. This gives the protein CASSHGQFNEKLFF.

The chain employs TRBV6-1 and TRBJ2-7; the D gene is possibly TRBD2 (6 bases). Per germline, CDR1 MNHNS and CDR2 SASEGT. V was trimmed by 7 bases and J by 2 bases, leaving 15 bases between them. This CDR3 contains 14 residues. The DNA for the CDR3 is TGTGCCAGCACCCGGGAGTTGCCCACCTACGAGCAGTACTTC. Encoded protein: CASTRELPTYEQYF.

V gene TRBV5-3 combines with J gene TRBJ1-5; D is unclear. TRBV5-3 is recorded as an ORF, its role being uncertain. V was pared by 2 bases and J by 4 bases, with 7 bases between. The CDR3 extends over 13 amino acids. DNA for the CDR3: TGTGCCAGAAGCTTAGCGGTGAATCAGCCCCAGCATTTT. Protein sequence: CARSLAVNQPQHF.

The gene calls are TRBV2 and TRBJ1-4; D ambiguous. The CDR3 is 18 amino acids. V lost 0 bases and J lost 7, with 21 bases in between. Germline assignment: CDR1 SNHLY and CDR2 FYNNEI. The CDR3 loop reads CASSEALRYGEPGEKLFF. The CDR3 DNA is TGTGCCAGCAGTGAAGCGCTTAGGTATGGGGAGCCTGGTGAAAAACTGTTTTTT.

CDR3 residues: CASTYGTPTDTQYF. For the CDR3, the DNA is TGCGCCAGCACTTACGGGACTCCCACAGATACGCAGTATTTT. The V gene is TRBV5-1, the J gene TRBJ2-3, with D possibly TRBD2 on 6 matching bases. The CDR3 length is 14 residues. Germline V gene sequence: CDR1 SGHRS, CDR2 YFSETQ. The germline V and J ends were trimmed by 6 bases and 2 bases, with 13 bases remaining between them.

This clone was observed a few times. The chain recombines TRBV20-1 with TRBJ1-1; no definite D call. CDR3 length: 11 residues. Trimming pared 5 bases from V and 7 bases from J, leaving 11 bases between. Germline V gene lookup returns CDR1 DFQATT and CDR2 SNEGSKA (reference sequence). Written as DNA, the CDR3 is TGCAGTGCTGGGCGGGGAGATGAAGCTTTCTTT. Translation: CSAGRGDEAFF.

The CDR3 bases are TGTGCCAGCAGTTACGTTCCTAACCTAGAGACCCAGTACTTC. Its protein product is CASSYVPNLETQYF. This chain links TRBV6-5 with TRBJ2-5; D remains unclear. The germline gives CDR1 MNHEY, CDR2 SVGAGI. This CDR3 is 14 amino acids long. V was clipped by 2 bases and J by 4 bases, with 11 bases between them.

This clone has just one count. The chain carries TRBV2 and TRBJ2-3; TRBD1 might be the D (6 bases). This CDR3 has 11 amino acids. V was pared by 5 bases and J by 14 bases, with 14 bases between. CDR1 and CDR2 (germline): SNHLY, FYNNEI. CDR3 bases: TGTGCCAGCAGTCCCCGGGACAAAAGGTATTTT. It translates to CASSPRDKRYF.

The chain couples TRBV9 to TRBJ2-2, with D possibly matching TRBD1 (6 bases). V was pared by 4 bases and J by 2 bases, with 12 bases between. Germline V gives CDR1 SGDLS, CDR2 YYNGEE. The CDR3 is 15 amino acids. For the CDR3, the DNA is TGTGCCAGCAGCCTGGACAGTACTAACACCGGGGAGCTGTTTTTT. This codes for CASSLDSTNTGELFF.

A single count supports this clone. The genes are TRBV5-6 and TRBJ2-4, with D perhaps TRBD2 (7 bases). V dropped 1 base and J dropped 8 bases, with 16 bases sitting between them. CDR1 SGHDT and CDR2 YYEEEE come from the germline V gene. The CDR3 totals 15 residues. CDR3 in amino acids: CASSLIVLGGDIQYF. CDR3 in DNA: TGTGCCAGCAGCTTGATAGTCTTAGGGGGGGACATTCAGTACTTC.